This is a list of T cell receptor beta chains from one sample in a study of blood T cell repertoires in COVID-19. This table comes from immunoSEQ multiplex PCR, and its TCRdb copy is limited to in-frame clones, with some not included. The data show under 50,000 clones, about 92% seen once. The sample was peripheral blood. The receptors shown here come from a man between 65 and 79 years old with active COVID-19. Each CDR3 is given with its conserved first and last residue. The order of the fields is D gene, clone size, V gene, J gene, CDR3 protein, CDR3 DNA. The D gene is left open where the match is weak. Some rows have no size entry. The others give once, few or many, or a class for an expanded clone.

-	-	TRBV7-2	TRBJ2-5	CASSLGSTTQETQYF	TGTGCCAGCAGCTTAGGCTCCACTACCCAAGAGACCCAGTACTTC
TRBD2	-	TRBV7-2	TRBJ2-1	CASSLRLAGGVEQFF	TGTGCCAGCAGCCTCCGACTAGCGGGAGGCGTTGAGCAGTTCTTC
TRBD1	few	TRBV19	TRBJ1-5	CASTPGQGARQPQHF	TGTGCCAGTACCCCGGGGCAGGGGGCTCGGCAGCCCCAGCATTTT
-	-	TRBV5-1	TRBJ2-7	CASSPPGTSTYEQYF	TGCGCCAGCAGCCCCCCGGGGACATCGACCTACGAGCAGTACTTC
-	-	TRBV5-6	TRBJ2-1	CASSLQYNEQFF	TGTGCCAGCAGCTTGCAGTACAATGAGCAGTTCTTC
TRBD2	-	TRBV29-1	TRBJ2-7	CSVEGLAGREQYF	TGCAGCGTTGAGGGACTAGCGGGCCGCGAGCAGTACTTC
TRBD1	-	TRBV28	TRBJ1-1	CASSLRDRGKAFF	TGTGCCAGCAGTTTAAGGGACAGGGGAAAAGCTTTCTTT
-	-	TRBV4-1	TRBJ2-7	CASSQVPLAAYEQYF	TGCGCCAGCAGCCAAGTTCCTTTAGCGGCTTACGAGCAGTACTTC
-	-	TRBV11-2	TRBJ2-3	CASSFRGLRTDTQYF	TGTGCCAGCAGCTTCCGGGGACTCCGCACAGATACGCAGTATTTT
-	-	TRBV23-1	TRBJ2-7	CASSRGTLYEQYF	TGCGCCAGCAGTCGGGGGACACTCTACGAGCAGTACTTC
TRBD1	once	TRBV18	TRBJ1-1	CASSLGQGGNTEAFF	TGTGCCAGCTCACTGGGACAGGGTGGGAACACTGAAGCTTTCTTT
-	-	TRBV19	TRBJ1-3	CASSMDTLGNTIYF	TGTGCCAGTAGTATGGACACACTGGGAAACACCATATATTTT
-	-	TRBV7-3	TRBJ2-2	CASSLGIESGELFF	TGTGCCAGCAGTCTCGGTATTGAGTCCGGGGAGCTGTTTTTT
-	-	TRBV24-1	TRBJ2-7	CATSDLGERGEQYF	TGTGCCACCAGTGATTTGGGTGAACGGGGCGAGCAGTACTTC
-	once	TRBV6-5	TRBJ2-3	CASSYRVPVDTQYF	TGTGCCAGCAGTTACCGGGTCCCCGTGGATACGCAGTATTTT
-	-	TRBV5-6	TRBJ1-5	CASSLGSGRGSQPQHF	TGTGCCAGCAGCTTGGGATCGGGCAGGGGAAGTCAGCCCCAGCATTTT
TRBD2	-	TRBV3-1/TRBV3-2	TRBJ2-1	CASSQTGGAEQFF	TGTGCCAGCAGCCAAACCGGGGGGGCTGAGCAGTTCTTC
-	-	TRBV5-1	TRBJ1-1	CASSLTRTANTEAFF	TGCGCCAGCAGCTTAACGCGGACAGCGAACACTGAAGCTTTCTTT
TRBD1	-	TRBV6-2/TRBV6-3	TRBJ1-5	CASSSGTGYQPQHF	TGTGCCAGCAGTTCCGGGACAGGGTATCAGCCCCAGCATTTT
TRBD1	-	TRBV6-1	TRBJ2-7	CASSELGTGPGEQYF	TGTGCCAGCAGTGAATTAGGGACAGGACCGGGGGAGCAGTACTTC
-	-	TRBV5-1	TRBJ1-3	CASRRDSGNTIYF	TGCGCCAGCAGGAGAGACTCTGGAAACACCATATATTTT
-	-	TRBV7-2	TRBJ2-4	CASSLGGGNDKNIQYF	TGTGCCAGCAGCTTAGGGGGCGGGAATGACAAAAACATTCAGTACTTC
-	once	TRBV28	TRBJ2-3	CASSHSGLDTQYF	TGTGCCAGCAGTCACTCGGGACTAGATACGCAGTATTTT
TRBD2	once	TRBV4-1	TRBJ2-7	CASSRGLAGVFEQYF	TGCGCCAGCAGCCGCGGACTAGCGGGAGTGTTCGAGCAGTACTTC
-	-	TRBV7-8	TRBJ1-4	CASSPPSRTNEKLFF	TGTGCCAGCAGCCCCCCTTCGAGAACTAATGAAAAACTGTTTTTT
-	-	TRBV7-8	TRBJ1-5	CASSPREGDQPQHF	TGTGCCAGCAGCCCCCGGGAAGGAGATCAGCCCCAGCATTTT
TRBD2	-	TRBV24-1	TRBJ2-1	CASVRGVAGIYNEQFF	TGTGCCTCGGTTCGGGGGGTGGCGGGGATCTACAATGAGCAGTTCTTC
-	-	TRBV21-1	TRBJ2-5	CASSKQVQETQYF	TGTGCCAGCAGCAAACAGGTCCAAGAGACCCAGTACTTC
TRBD1	-	TRBV24-1	TRBJ2-7	CATSDAGQGAGSYEQYF	TGTGCCACCAGTGATGCAGGACAGGGGGCCGGTTCCTACGAGCAGTACTTC
-	-	TRBV21-1	TRBJ2-3	CASSDTASTDTQYF	TGTGCCAGCAGCGACACCGCTAGCACAGATACGCAGTATTTT